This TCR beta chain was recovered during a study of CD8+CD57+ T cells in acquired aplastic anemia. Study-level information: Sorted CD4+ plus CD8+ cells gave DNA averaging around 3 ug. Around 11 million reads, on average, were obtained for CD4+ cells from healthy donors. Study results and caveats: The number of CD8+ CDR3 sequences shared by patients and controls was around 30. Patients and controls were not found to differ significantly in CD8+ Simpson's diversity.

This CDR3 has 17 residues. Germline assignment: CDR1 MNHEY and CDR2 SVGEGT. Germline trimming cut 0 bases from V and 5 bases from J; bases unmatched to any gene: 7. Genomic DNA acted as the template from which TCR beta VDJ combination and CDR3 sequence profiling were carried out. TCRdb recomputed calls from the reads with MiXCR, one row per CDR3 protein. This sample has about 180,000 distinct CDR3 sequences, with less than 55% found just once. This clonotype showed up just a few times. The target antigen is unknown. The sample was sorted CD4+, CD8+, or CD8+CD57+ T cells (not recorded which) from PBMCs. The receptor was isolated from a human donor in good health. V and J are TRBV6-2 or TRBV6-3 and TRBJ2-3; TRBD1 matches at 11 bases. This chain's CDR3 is CASSYSQGQGARDTQYF. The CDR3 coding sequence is TGTGCCAGCAGTTACTCCCAAGGACAGGGGGCTCGAGATACGCAGTATTTT.